The clone carrying this TCR beta chain was detected many times. This sample is part of a study of response to subunit inactivated influenza vaccine. Germline values: CDR1 SQVTM, CDR2 ANQGSEA. The V and J ends lost 3 bases and 5 bases, in that order; junction bases with no gene match: 5. This CDR3 region has 14 residues. MiXCR, applied by TCRdb to the RT-PCR reads, yields one record per CDR3 protein. The sample includes over 650,000 distinct CDR3 sequences, 15% to 20% of them seen just once. Material: PBMCs from blood, obtained around 5 days after vaccination. J is TRBJ2-1 and V is TRBV29-1, with 9 nucleotides matching TRBD2. The sequence derives from a man aged 45-60 years who received an inactivated influenza vaccine. CDR3 residues: CSVEPRGGNNEQFF. CDR3 nucleotides: TGCAGCGTTGAGCCGCGGGGGGGAAACAATGAGCAGTTCTTC.